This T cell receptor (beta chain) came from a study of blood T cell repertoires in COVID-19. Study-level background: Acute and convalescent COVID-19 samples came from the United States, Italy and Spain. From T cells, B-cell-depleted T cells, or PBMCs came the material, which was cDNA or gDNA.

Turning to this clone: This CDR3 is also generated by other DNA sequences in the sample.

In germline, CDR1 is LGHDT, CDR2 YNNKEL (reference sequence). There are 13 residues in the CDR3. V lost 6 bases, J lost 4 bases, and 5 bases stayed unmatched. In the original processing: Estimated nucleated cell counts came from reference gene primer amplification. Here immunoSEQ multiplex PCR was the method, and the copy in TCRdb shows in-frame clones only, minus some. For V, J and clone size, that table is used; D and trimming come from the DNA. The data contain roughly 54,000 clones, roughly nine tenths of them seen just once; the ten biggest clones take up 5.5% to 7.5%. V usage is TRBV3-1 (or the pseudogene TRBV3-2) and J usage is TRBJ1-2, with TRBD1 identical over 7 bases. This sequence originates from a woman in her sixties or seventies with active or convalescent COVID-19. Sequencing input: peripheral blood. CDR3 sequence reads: CASSPGTAYGYTF. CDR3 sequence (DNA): TGTGCCAGCAGTCCCGGGACAGCCTATGGCTACACCTTC.